This section outlines one T cell receptor (beta chain) sequence together with its context. Per the original methods: Quantification of nucleated cells was approximated via reference gene primer amplification. The data were produced by immunoSEQ multiplex PCR, yet TCRdb's version contains in-frame clones alone and is incomplete. That table is the source of V, J and clone size, and D and trimming were worked out from the DNA. This sample carries about 210,000 clones, about 79% of them seen once, and the ten largest clones take around 9.5%. The CDR3 is 15 residues long. The V segment lost 5 bases and the J segment 2 bases; nucleotides outside the gene matches: 4. CDR1 SGHNT and CDR2 YENEEA come from the germline V gene. The data belong to a study of blood T cell repertoires in COVID-19. For the study at large: Samples came from the United States, Italy and Spain, spanning acute and convalescent COVID-19.

Sequencing input: peripheral blood. This TCR was recovered from a man in his fifties with active or convalescent COVID-19. The V and J genes are TRBV11-3 and TRBJ2-1; 9 bases agree with TRBD1. Written as DNA, the CDR3 is TGTGCCAGCAGCGAGGGACAGGGAACCTACAATGAGCAGTTCTTC. It is translated as CASSEGQGTYNEQFF.